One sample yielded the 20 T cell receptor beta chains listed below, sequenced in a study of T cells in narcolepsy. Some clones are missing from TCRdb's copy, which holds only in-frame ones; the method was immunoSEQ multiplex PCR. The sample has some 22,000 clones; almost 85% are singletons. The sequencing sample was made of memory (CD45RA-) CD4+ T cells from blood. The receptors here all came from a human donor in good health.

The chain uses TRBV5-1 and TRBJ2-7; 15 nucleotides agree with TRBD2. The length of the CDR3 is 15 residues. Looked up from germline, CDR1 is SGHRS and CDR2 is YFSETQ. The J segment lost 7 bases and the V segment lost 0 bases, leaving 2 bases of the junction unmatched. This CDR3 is CASSLDGTSGREQYF. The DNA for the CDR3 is TGCGCCAGCAGCTTGGACGGGACTAGCGGGAGGGAGCAGTACTTC. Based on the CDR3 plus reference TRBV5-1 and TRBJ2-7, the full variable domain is KAGVTQTPRYLIKTRGQQVTLSCSPISGHRSVSWYQQTPGQGLQFLFEYFSETQRNKGNFPGRFSGRQFSNSRSEMNVSTLELGDSALYLCASSLDGTSGREQYFGPGTRLTVT.

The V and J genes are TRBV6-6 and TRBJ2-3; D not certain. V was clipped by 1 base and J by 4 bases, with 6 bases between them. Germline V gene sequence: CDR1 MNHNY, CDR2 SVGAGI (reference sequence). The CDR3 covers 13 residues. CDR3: CASSYLSSDTQYF. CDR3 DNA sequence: TGTGCCAGCAGTTACTTGTCTTCAGATACGCAGTATTTT.

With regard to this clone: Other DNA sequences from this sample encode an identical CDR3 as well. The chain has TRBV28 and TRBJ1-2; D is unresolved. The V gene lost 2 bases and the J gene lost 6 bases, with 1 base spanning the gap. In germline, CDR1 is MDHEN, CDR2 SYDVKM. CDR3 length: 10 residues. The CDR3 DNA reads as TGTGCCAGCAGTTTAGATGGCTACACCTTC. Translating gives CASSLDGYTF.

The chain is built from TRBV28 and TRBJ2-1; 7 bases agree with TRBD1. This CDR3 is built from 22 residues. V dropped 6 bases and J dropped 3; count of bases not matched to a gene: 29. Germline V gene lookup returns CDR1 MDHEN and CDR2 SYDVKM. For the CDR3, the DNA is TGTGCCAGCAGGTTCGGCCCAGCCATCAGCTCGACAGGGCTATTACACTACAATGAGCAGTTCTTC. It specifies CASRFGPAISSTGLLHYNEQFF.

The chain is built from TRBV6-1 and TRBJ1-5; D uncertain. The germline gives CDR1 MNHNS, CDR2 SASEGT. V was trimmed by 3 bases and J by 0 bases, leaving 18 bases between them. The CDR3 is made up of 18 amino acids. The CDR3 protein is CASSEVVGQAYSNQPQHF. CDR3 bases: TGTGCCAGCAGTGAGGTGGTAGGGCAGGCTTATAGCAATCAGCCCCAGCATTTT.

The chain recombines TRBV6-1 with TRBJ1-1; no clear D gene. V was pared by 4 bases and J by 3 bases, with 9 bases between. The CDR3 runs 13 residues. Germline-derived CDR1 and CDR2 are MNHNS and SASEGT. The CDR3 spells CASSARIDTEAFF. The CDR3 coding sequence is TGTGCCAGCAGTGCGAGAATAGACACTGAAGCTTTCTTT.

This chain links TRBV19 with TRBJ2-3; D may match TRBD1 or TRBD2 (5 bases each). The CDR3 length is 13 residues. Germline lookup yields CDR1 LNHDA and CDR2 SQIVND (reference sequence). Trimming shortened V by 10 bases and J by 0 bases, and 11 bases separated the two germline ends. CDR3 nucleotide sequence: TGTGCCATCCGGGACCCTAGCACAGATACGCAGTATTTT. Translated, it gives CAIRDPSTDTQYF.

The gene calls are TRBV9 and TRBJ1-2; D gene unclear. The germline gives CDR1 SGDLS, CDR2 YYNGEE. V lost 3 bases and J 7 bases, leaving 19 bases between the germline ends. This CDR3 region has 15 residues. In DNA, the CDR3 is TGTGCCAGCAGCGCCGCCCGGAGGATTGCAGTTGGCTACACCTTC. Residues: CASSAARRIAVGYTF.

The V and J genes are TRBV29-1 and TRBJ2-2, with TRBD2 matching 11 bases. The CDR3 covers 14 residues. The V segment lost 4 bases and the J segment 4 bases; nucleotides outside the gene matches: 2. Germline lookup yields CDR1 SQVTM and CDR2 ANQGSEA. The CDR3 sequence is CSVATSGSTGELFF. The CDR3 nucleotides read TGCAGCGTTGCTACTAGCGGGAGCACCGGGGAGCTGTTTTTT.

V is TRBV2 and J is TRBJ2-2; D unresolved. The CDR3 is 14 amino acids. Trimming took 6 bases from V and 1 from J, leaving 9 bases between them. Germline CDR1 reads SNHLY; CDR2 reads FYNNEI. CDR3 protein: CASRWTGNTGELFF. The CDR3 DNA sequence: TGTGCCAGCAGGTGGACGGGGAACACCGGGGAGCTGTTTTTT. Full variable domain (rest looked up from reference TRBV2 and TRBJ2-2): EPEVTQTPSHQVTQMGQEVILRCVPISNHLYFYWYRQILGQKVEFLVSFYNNEISEKSEIFDDQFSVERPDGSNFTLKIRSTKLEDSAMYFCASRWTGNTGELFFGEGSRLTVL.

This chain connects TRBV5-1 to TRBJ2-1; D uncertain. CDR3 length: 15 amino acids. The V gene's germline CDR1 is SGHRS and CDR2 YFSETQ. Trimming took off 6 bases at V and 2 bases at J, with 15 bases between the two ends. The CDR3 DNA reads TGCGCCAGCAACCTGGATCCATCTACCTACAATGAGCAGTTCTTC. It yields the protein CASNLDPSTYNEQFF.

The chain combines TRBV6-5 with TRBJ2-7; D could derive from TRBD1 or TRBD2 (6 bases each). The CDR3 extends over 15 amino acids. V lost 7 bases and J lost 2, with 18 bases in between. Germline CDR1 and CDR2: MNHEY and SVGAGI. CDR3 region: CASTPEGGPTYEQYF. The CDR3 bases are TGTGCCAGCACCCCTGAGGGGGGACCGACCTACGAGCAGTACTTC.

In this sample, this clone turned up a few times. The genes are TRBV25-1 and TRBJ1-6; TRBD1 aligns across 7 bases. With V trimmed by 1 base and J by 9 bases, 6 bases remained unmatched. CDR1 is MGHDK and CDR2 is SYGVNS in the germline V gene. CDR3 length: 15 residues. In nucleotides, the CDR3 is TGTGCCAGCAGTGAATCCAGGGGGGTCTCTTCACCCCTCCACTTT. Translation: CASSESRGVSSPLHF.

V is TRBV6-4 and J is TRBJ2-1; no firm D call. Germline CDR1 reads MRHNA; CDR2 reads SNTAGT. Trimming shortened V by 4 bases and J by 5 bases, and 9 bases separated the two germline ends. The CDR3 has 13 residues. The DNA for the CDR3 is TGTGCCAGCAGTGGGCAGTTAGACAATGAGCAGTTCTTC. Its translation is CASSGQLDNEQFF.

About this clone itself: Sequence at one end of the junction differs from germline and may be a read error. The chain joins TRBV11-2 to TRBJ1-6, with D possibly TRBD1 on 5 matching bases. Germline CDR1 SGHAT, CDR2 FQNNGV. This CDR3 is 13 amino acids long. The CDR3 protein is CASSLDPGGWGIF. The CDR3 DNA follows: TGTGCCAGCAGCTTAGATCCAGGCGGCTGGGGGATCTTT.

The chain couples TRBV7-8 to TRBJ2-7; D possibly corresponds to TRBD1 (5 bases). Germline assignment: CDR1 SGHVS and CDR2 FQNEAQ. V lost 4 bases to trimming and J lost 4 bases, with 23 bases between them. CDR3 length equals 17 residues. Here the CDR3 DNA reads TGTGCCAGCAGCTCCCGAGCTGGACATGGTAATTGGTACGAGCAGTACTTC. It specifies CASSSRAGHGNWYEQYF.

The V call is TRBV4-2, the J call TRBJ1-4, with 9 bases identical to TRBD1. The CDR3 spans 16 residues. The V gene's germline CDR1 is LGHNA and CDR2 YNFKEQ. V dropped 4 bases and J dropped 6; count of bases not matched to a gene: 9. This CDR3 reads CASSLLGTGKDEKLFF. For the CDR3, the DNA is TGTGCCAGCAGCCTCCTAGGGACAGGGAAGGATGAAAAACTGTTTTTT.

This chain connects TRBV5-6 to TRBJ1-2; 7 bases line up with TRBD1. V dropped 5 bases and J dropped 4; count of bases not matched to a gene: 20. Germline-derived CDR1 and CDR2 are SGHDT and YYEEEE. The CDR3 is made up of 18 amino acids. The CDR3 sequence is CASSGSGFGQDFSYGYTF. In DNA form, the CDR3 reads TGTGCCAGCAGTGGCTCCGGGTTTGGACAGGACTTTTCCTATGGCTACACCTTC.

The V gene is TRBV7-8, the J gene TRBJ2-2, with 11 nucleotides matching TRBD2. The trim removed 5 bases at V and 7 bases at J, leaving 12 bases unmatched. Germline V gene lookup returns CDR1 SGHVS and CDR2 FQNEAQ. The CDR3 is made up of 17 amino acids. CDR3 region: CASSLVAGGPSSGELFF. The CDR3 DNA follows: TGTGCCAGCAGCCTGGTAGCGGGAGGGCCTTCGAGCGGGGAGCTGTTTTTT.

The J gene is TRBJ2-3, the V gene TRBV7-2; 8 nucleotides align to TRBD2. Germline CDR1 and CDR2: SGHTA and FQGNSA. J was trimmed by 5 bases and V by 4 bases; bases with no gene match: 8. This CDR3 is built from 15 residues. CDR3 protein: CASSSRTSLGDTQYF. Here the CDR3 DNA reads TGTGCCAGCAGCTCCAGGACTAGCTTGGGAGATACGCAGTATTTT.